This T cell receptor beta chain was sequenced for a study of blood T cell repertoires in COVID-19 (dated by TCRdb to the early 2020s). Looking at the study overall: Samples from collaborators originated in the United States, Italy and Spain and spanned both the acute and convalescent phases of COVID-19. The repertoires were made available in a free public database intended to serve as a resource for research on the immune response to SARS-CoV-2. Where available, HLA class I and class II types were taken from metadata supplied by the sample provider and were not determined by assay-based typing. The prospective study material was composed of cDNA or gDNA derived from T cells, B-cell-depleted T cells, or PBMCs. The sample metadata nearly always contained a de-identified subject ID, COVID-19 status, age in years and sex. The samples were drawn from the first 160 participants of the ongoing ImmuneRACE study and from more than 1,000 subjects provided by 6 global collaborators. Deeply sampled blood TCRbeta repertoires from subjects exposed to, actively infected with, or recovered from COVID-19 were included in the dataset.

Results the study describes overall, beyond this receptor: The amount of clinical and demographic metadata varied by source and participant and was provided uncurated.

Whole blood was collected in K2EDTA tubes by collaborating institutions according to the institutions' own protocols. For TCRbeta analysis, collaborators shipped samples as frozen whole blood, isolated PBMCs, or DNA extracted from either of those sample types. TCRbeta CDR3 regions were amplified from genomic DNA by means of the immunoSEQ Assay, a bias-controlled multiplex PCR. The study's own analysis went as follows. Within the assay, amplification of reference gene primers was used to estimate how many nucleated cells each sample contained. To quantify the absolute abundance of each unique TCRbeta CDR3 rearrangement, sequence reads were collapsed and filtered. For each sample, productive Simpson clonality was calculated by taking the square root of Simpson's diversity index across productive rearrangements. TCRdb took over this immuneACCESS table, retaining in-frame rearrangements with V and J assigned. Such tables are incomplete; in checked studies, under half of the missing clones stem from an unresolved V gene, and the remainder is unexplained. V, J and clone size are taken as reported in that table, and D and trimming were inferred from the DNA itself. The table for this sample lists 180,000 or so clones; more than 85% of them were counted only once. Over 7% of the sample is taken by the ten largest.

For this clone: What this receptor recognizes is not known. Qualities for individual bases were not recorded, and no much larger clone is one base off.

This TCR was recovered from a woman of 80 years or more in a cohort sampled during active or convalescent COVID-19. Material for sequencing was peripheral blood.

The nucleotide sequence reads as follows: TGTGCCAGCAGCCAGGGCTACAGGGAAGGCTACACCTTC. This gives the protein CASSQGYREGYTF. Recombination connected TRBV3-1 (or the pseudogene TRBV3-2) to TRBJ1-2, and possibly TRBD1, on 6 matching bases. The junction carries 13 bases between V and J, which are trimmed by 3 bases and 8 bases respectively. The CDR3 spans 13 residues, from the cysteine through the phenylalanine. Just the 39-base CDR3 DNA is kept, in frame starting at base 1. Per the germline V gene (reference sequence), LGHDT is the CDR1 and YNNKEL is the CDR2.